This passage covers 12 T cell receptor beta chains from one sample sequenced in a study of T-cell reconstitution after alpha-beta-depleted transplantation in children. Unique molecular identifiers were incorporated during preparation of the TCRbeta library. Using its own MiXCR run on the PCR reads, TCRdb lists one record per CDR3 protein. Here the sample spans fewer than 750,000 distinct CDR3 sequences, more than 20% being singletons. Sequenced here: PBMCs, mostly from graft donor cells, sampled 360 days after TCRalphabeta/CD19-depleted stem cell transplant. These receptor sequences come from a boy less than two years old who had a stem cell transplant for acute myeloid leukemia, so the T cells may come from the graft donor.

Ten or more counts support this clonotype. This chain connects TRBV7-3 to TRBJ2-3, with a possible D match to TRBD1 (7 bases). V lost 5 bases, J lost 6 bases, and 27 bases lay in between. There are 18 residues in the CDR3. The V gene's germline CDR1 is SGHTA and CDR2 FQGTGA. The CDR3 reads CASSLQPSHAGGSDTQYF. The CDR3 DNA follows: TGTGCCAGCAGCCTTCAGCCATCCCACGCAGGGGGGAGCGATACGCAGTATTTT.

DNA of the CDR3: TGCAGTGCTAGAGGGCCAGACGGGGCCTACGAGCAGTACGTC. Amino acids: CSARGPDGAYEQYV. The chain has TRBV20-1 and TRBJ2-7; tentative D call: TRBD2 (5 bases). With 1 base removed from V and 2 bases from J, the gap between germline ends came to 12 bases. The CDR3 is 14 residues long. Germline CDR1 is DFQATT and CDR2 is SNEGSKA (reference sequence).

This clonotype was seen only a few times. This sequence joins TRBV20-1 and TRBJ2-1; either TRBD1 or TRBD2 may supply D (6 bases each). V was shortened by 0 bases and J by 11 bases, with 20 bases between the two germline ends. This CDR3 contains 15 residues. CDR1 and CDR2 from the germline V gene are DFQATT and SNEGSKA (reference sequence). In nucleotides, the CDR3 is TGCAGTGCTAGAGATGGCGGTGGGGGGCGGGGAAAGCAGTTCTTC. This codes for CSARDGGGGRGKQFF.

CDR3 nucleotides: TGTGCCAGCAGGACCCCGGGACTAGCGGGGGAGGAGCAGTTCTTC. Translating gives CASRTPGLAGEEQFF. The chain couples TRBV6-1 to TRBJ2-1, with 14 nucleotides matching TRBD2. The germline V gene encodes CDR1 MNHNS and CDR2 SASEGT. This CDR3 has 15 residues. The V segment lost 6 bases and the J segment 10 bases; nucleotides outside the gene matches: 8.

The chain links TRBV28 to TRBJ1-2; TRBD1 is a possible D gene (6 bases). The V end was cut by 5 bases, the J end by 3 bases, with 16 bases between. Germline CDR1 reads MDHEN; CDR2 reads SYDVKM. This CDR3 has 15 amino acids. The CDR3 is CASSPGQSLYYGYTF. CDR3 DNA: TGTGCCAGCAGTCCAGGACAGAGCCTTTACTATGGCTACACCTTC.

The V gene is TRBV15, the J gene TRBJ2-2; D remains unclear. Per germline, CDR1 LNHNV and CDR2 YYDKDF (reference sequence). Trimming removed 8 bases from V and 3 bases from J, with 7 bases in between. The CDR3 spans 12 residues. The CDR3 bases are TGTGCCACCCGAGATTACACCGGGGAGCTGTTTTTT. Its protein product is CATRDYTGELFF.

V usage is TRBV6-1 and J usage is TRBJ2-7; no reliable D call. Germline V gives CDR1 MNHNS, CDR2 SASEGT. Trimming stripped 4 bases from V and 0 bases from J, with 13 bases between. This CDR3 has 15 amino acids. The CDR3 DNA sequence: TGTGCCAGCAGTGCGAACCCCTCAACCTCCTACGAGCAGTACTTC. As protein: CASSANPSTSYEQYF.

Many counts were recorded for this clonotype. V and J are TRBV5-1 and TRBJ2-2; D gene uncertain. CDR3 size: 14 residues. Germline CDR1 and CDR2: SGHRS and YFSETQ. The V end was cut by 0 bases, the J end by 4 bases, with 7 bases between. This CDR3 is CASSLVQTTGELFF. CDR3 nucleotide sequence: TGCGCCAGCAGCTTGGTACAGACCACCGGGGAGCTGTTTTTT. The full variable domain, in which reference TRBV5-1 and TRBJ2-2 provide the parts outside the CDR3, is KAGVTQTPRYLIKTRGQQVTLSCSPISGHRSVSWYQQTPGQGLQFLFEYFSETQRNKGNFPGRFSGRQFSNSRSEMNVSTLELGDSALYLCASSLVQTTGELFFGEGSRLTVL.

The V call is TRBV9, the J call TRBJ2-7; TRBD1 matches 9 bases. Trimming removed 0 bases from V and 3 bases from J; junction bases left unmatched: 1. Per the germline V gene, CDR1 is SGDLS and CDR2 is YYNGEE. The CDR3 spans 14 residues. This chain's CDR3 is CASSVGQGVYEQYF. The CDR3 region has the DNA TGTGCCAGCAGCGTAGGACAGGGGGTCTACGAGCAGTACTTC.

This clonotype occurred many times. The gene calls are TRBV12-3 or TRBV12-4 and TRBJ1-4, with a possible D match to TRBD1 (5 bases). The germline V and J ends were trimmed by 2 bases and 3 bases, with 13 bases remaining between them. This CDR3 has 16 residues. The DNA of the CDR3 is TGTGCCAGCAGTTTATATGGGGGTTCGTCTAATGAAAAACTGTTTTTT. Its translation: CASSLYGGSSNEKLFF.

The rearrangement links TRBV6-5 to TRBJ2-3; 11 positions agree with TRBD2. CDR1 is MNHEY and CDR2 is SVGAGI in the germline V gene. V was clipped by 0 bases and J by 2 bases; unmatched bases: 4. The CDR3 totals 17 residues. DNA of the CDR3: TGTGCCAGCAGTTACTCTCTAGCGGGGGGCGACACAGATACGCAGTATTTT. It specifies CASSYSLAGGDTDTQYF.

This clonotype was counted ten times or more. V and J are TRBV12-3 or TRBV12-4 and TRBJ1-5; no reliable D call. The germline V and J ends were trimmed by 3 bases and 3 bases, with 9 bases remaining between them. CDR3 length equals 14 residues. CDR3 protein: CASSFFEANQPQHF. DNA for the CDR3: TGTGCCAGCAGTTTCTTCGAGGCCAATCAGCCCCAGCATTTT.